The rows below give T cell receptor beta chains drawn from one sample of a study of T cell changes during pregnancy in multiple sclerosis. Only in-frame clones appear in the TCRdb table, and some are missing; sequencing was by immunoSEQ multiplex PCR. Of tens of thousands of clones in the sample, 90% are singletons; the top ten hold approximately 2.8%. Material: CD8+ T cells from peripheral blood mononuclear cells, obtained before pregnancy. These receptors were collected from a female donor with multiple sclerosis, enrolled in a pregnancy study. Both conserved end residues are part of each CDR3.

>TRBV20-1|TRBJ2-7
CSAVEAYEQYF
>TRBV4-1|TRBJ1-1
CASSQDSRNTEAFF
>TRBV30|TRBJ1-1
CAWIRGPNTEAFF
>TRBV27|TRBJ2-1
CASSGTSGYNEQFF
>TRBV7-2|TRBJ2-2
CASSPQGTGELFF
>TRBV2|TRBJ1-5
CASGFAGGSNQPQHF
>TRBV13|TRBJ1-6
CASSLRQSSYNSPLHF
>TRBV19|TRBJ2-1
CASSTLPGDEQFF
>TRBV19|TRBJ2-7
CASSGGQGSYEQYF
>TRBV4-2|TRBJ2-3
CASSHGGADTQYF
>TRBV4-2|TRBJ2-7
CASSQEDRADSYEQYF
>TRBV18|TRBJ1-4
CASSPPGQGSEKLFF